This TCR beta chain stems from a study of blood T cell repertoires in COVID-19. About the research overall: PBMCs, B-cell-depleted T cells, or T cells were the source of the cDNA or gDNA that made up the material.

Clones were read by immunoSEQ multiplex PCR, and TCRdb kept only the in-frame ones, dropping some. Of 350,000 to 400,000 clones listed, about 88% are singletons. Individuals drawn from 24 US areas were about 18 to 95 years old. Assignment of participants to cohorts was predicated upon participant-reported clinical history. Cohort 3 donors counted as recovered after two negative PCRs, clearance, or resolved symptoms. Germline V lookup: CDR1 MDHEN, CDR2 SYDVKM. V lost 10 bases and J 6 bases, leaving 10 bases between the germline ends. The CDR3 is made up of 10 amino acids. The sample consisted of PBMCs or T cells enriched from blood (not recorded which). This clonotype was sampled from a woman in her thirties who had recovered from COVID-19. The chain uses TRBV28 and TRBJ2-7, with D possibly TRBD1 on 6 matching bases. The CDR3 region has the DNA TGTGCCACCGGACAGTTCGAGCAGTACTTC. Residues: CATGQFEQYF.